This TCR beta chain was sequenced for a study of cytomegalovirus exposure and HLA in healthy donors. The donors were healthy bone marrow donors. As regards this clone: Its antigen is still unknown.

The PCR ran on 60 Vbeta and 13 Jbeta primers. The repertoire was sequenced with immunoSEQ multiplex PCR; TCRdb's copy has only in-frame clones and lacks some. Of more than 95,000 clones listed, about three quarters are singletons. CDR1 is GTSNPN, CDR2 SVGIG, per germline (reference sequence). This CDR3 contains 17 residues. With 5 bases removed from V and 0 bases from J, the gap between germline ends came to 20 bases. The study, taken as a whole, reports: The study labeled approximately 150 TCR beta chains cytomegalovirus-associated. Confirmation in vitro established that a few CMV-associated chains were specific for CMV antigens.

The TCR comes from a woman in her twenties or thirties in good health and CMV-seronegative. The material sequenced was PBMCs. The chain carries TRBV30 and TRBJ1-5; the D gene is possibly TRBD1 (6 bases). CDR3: CAWGKGGLKDSNQPQHF. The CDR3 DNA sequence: TGTGCCTGGGGCAAGGGGGGGCTGAAGGATAGCAATCAGCCCCAGCATTTT.